This entry concerns a single T cell receptor (beta chain). V shed 8 bases and J 0 bases; nucleotides not matched to a gene: 7. Germline V CDR1 and CDR2: LNHDA, SQIVND (reference sequence). This CDR3 region has 15 residues. Profiled with immunoSEQ multiplex PCR; TCRdb holds only in-frame clones, not every one. In the table there are around 180,000 clones, 88% of which are singletons. The sample originates from a study of control samples from healthy donors and cancer patients. This receptor was obtained from a woman under 40 in good health. The sequenced sample consisted of blood. This chain links TRBV19 with TRBJ2-1; TRBD2 agrees at 7 bases. The CDR3 sequence: CASQRAGNSYNEQFF. DNA of the CDR3: TGTGCCAGTCAACGAGCGGGGAACTCCTACAATGAGCAGTTCTTC.